Shown below are 5 T cell receptor beta chains from a single sample sequenced in a study of blood T cell repertoires in COVID-19. Measured with immunoSEQ multiplex PCR; TCRdb has only the in-frame clones, and not every one. This sample has roughly 100,000 clones; roughly 80% occur once, and the top ten carry around 11%. Source material: peripheral blood. The receptors here all came from a human donor in a cohort sampled during active COVID-19.

This clone was detected only once. This chain connects TRBV12-3 or TRBV12-4 to TRBJ2-7, with no clear D. Trimming pared 2 bases from V and 6 bases from J, leaving 11 bases between. This CDR3 comprises 13 residues. The DNA of the CDR3 is TGTGCCAGCAGTTTATCCGTCCTCGGCGAGCAGTACTTC. As protein: CASSLSVLGEQYF.

The genes are TRBV5-5 and TRBJ1-2, with TRBD1 matching over 10 bases. With V trimmed by 4 bases and J by 4 bases, 4 bases remained unmatched. Germline V gene lookup returns CDR1 SGHKS and CDR2 YYEKEE (reference sequence). CDR3 length: 14 amino acids. The DNA of the CDR3 is TGTGCCAGCAGCCCAGGGGACAGGGGCTATGGCTACACCTTC. This translates into CASSPGDRGYGYTF.

The rearrangement joins TRBV7-9 to TRBJ1-2; D ambiguous. The CDR3 extends over 14 amino acids. Looked up from germline, CDR1 is SEHNR and CDR2 is FQNEAQ (reference sequence). V dropped 1 base and J dropped 8 bases, with 14 bases sitting between them. CDR3 nucleotides: TGTGCCAGCAGCTTAGTTGCCAGTGGTAAGGGCTACACCTTC. This sequence encodes CASSLVASGKGYTF.

The chain carries TRBV7-8 and TRBJ1-5; a weak D match, TRBD1 (5 bases). The V end lost 1 base, the J end lost 7 bases, and 14 bases lay between the germline ends. This CDR3 is built from 15 residues. Germline V gene sequence: CDR1 SGHVS, CDR2 FQNEAQ. CDR3 sequence reads: CASSLGAGPGQPQHF. The CDR3 DNA sequence: TGTGCCAGCAGCTTAGGGGCAGGGCCTGGACAGCCCCAGCATTTT.

The V call is TRBV5-1, the J call TRBJ2-1; D may be TRBD1 (6 bases). The V and J ends lost 3 bases and 5 bases respectively, with 9 bases between them. The germline V gene has CDR1 SGHRS and CDR2 YFSETQ. The CDR3 is 13 amino acids. In DNA, the CDR3 is TGCGCCAGCAGCTACTGGACAGACAATGAGCAGTTCTTC. Its protein product is CASSYWTDNEQFF.